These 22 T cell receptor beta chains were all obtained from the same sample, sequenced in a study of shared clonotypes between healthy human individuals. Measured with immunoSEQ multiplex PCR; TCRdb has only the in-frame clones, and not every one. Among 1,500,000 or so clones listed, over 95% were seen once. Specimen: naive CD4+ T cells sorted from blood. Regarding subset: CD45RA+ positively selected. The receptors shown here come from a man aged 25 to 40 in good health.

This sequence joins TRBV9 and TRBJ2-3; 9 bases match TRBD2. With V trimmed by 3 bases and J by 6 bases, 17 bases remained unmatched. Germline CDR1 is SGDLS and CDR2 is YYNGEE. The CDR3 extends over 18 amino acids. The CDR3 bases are TGTGCCAGCAGCGAGCAAGCACGGACTAGCGCACCTATGGATACGCAGTATTTT. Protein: CASSEQARTSAPMDTQYF.

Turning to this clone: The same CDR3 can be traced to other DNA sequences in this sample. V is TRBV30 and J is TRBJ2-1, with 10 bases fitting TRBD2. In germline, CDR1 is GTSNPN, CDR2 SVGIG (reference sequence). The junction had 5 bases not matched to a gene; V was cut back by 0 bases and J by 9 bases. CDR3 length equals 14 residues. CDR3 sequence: CAWSVLAGVGEQFF. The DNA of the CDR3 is TGTGCCTGGAGTGTTCTAGCGGGAGTAGGTGAGCAGTTCTTC.

CDR3 coding DNA: TGTGCCAGCAGCCCGAAAACAGCTCCCGCAGATACGCAGTATTTT. It encodes CASSPKTAPADTQYF. The genes are TRBV28 and TRBJ2-3, with D unresolved. Germline V gene data show CDR1 as MDHEN and CDR2 as SYDVKM. Trimming removed 6 bases from V and 4 bases from J, with 17 bases in between. CDR3 length equals 15 residues.

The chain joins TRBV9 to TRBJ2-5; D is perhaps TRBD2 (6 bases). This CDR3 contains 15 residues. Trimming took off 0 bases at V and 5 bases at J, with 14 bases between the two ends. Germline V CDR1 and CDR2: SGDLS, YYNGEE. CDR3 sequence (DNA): TGTGCCAGCAGCGTAGCTACGGGACTCGCCGAGACCCAGTACTTC. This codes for CASSVATGLAETQYF.

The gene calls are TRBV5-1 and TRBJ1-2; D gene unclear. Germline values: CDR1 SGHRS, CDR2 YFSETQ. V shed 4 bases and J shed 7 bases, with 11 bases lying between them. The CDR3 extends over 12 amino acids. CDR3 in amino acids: CASSHPDFGYTF. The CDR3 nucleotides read TGCGCCAGCAGCCACCCAGACTTTGGCTACACCTTC.

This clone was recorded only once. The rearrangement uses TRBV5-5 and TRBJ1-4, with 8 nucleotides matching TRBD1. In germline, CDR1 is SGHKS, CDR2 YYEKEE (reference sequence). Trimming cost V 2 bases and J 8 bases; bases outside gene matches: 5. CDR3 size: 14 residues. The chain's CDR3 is CASSFGAGGEKLFF. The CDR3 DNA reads TGTGCCAGCAGCTTCGGGGCAGGGGGCGAAAAACTGTTTTTT.

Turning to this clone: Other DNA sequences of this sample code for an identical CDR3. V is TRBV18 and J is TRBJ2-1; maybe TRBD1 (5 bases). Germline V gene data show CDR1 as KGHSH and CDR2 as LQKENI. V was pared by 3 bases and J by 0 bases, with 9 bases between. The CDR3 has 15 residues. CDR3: CASSPRQSSYNEQFF. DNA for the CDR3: TGTGCCAGCTCACCCAGACAGAGCTCCTACAATGAGCAGTTCTTC.

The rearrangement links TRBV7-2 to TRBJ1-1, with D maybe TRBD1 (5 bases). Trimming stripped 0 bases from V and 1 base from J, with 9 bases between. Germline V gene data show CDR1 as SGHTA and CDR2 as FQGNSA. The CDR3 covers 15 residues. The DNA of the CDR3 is TGTGCCAGCAGCTTAGCGAAGGGGTGGAACACTGAAGCTTTCTTT. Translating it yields CASSLAKGWNTEAFF.

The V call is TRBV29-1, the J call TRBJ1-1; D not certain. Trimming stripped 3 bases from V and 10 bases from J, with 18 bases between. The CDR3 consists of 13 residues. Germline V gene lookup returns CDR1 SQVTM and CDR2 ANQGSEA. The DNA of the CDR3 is TGCAGCGTTGATGGGCCCGGGTTCAGCTCAGCTTTCTTT. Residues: CSVDGPGFSSAFF.

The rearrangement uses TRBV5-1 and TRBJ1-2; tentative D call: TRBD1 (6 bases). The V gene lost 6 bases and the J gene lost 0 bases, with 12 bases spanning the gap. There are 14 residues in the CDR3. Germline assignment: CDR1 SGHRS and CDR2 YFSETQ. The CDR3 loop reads CASNRGQPNYGYTF. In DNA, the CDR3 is TGCGCCAGCAACCGGGGGCAACCTAACTATGGCTACACCTTC.

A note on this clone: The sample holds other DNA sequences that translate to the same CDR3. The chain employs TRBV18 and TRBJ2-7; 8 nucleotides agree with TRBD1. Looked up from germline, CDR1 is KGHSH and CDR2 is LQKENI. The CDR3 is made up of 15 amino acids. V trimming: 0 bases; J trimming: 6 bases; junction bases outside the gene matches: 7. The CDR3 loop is CASSPPGQGLGEQYF. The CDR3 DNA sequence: TGTGCCAGCTCACCACCCGGACAGGGCTTGGGCGAGCAGTACTTC.

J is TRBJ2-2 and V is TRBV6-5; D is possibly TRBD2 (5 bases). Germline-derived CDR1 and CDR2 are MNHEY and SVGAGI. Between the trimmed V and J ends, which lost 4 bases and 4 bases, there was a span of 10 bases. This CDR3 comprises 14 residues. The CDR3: CASSLSAGTGELFF. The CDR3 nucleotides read TGTGCCAGCAGTTTATCCGCGGGCACCGGGGAGCTGTTTTTT.

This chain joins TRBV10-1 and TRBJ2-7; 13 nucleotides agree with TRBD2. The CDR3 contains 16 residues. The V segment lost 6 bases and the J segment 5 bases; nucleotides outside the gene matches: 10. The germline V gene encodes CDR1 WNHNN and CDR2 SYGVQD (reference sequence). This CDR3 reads CASSGTSGMFGHEQYF. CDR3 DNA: TGCGCCAGCAGCGGGACTAGCGGGATGTTTGGGCACGAGCAGTACTTC.

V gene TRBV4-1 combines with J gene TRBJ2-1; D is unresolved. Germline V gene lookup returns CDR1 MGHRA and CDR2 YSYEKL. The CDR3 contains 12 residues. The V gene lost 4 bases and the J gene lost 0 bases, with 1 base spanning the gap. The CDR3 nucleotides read TGCGCCAGCAGCCCCTCCTACAATGAGCAGTTCTTC. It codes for CASSPSYNEQFF.

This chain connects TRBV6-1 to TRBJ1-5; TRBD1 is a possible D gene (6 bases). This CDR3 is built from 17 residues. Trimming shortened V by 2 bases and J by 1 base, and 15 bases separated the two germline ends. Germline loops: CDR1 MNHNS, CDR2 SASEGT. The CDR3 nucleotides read TGTGCCAGCAGTGAATCTATATCTCAGGGGAGCAATCAGCCCCAGCATTTT. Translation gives CASSESISQGSNQPQHF.

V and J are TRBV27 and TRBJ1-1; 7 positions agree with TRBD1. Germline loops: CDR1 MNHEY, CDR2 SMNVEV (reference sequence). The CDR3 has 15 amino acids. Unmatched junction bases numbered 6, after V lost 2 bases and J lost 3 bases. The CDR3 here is CASSLTTGSYTEAFF. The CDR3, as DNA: TGTGCCAGCAGTTTAACGACAGGGTCGTACACTGAAGCTTTCTTT.

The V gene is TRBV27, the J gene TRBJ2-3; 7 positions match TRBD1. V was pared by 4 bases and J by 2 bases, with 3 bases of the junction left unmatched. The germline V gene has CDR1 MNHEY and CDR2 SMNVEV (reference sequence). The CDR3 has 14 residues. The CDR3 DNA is TGTGCCAGCAGTTCGGGGACAGTCACAGATACGCAGTATTTT. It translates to CASSSGTVTDTQYF.

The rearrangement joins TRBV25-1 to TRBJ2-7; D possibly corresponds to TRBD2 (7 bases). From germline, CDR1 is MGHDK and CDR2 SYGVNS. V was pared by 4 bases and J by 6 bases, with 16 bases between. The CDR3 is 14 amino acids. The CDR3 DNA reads TGTGCCAGCAGTGGTCCTCTACGGGGGGCCGAGCAGTACTTC. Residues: CASSGPLRGAEQYF.

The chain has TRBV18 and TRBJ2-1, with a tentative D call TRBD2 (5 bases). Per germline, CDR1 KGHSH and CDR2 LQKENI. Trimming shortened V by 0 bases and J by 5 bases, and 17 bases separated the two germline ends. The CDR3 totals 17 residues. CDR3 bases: TGTGCCAGCTCACCACCGGGGAAGGGCCTGAGGGACAATGAGCAGTTCTTC. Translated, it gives CASSPPGKGLRDNEQFF.

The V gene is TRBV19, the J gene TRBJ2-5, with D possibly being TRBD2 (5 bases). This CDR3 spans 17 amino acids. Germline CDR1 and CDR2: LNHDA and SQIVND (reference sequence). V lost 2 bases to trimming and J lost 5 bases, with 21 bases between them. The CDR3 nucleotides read TGTGCCAGTAGTATAAGCGTCAGTAACCCGGGGTGGGAGACCCAGTACTTC. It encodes CASSISVSNPGWETQYF.

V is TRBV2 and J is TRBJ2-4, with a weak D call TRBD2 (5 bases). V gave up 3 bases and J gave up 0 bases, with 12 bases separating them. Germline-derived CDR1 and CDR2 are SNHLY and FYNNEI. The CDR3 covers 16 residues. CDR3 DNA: TGTGCCAGCAGTGAGGGGAGATCTCTAGCCAAAAACATTCAGTACTTC. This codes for CASSEGRSLAKNIQYF.

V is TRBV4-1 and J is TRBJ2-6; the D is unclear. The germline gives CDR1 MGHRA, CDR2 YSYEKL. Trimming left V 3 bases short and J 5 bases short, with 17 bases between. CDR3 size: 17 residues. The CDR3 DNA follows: TGCGCCAGCAGCCACCCACCTAGGAGCCTCTGGGCCAACGTCCTGACTTTC. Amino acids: CASSHPPRSLWANVLTF.